This is a list of T cell receptor beta chains from one sample in a study of cytomegalovirus exposure and HLA in healthy donors. Only in-frame clones appear in the TCRdb table, and some are missing; sequencing was by immunoSEQ multiplex PCR. Of just over 150,000 clones listed, roughly 88% are singletons. Sequencing input: PBMCs. The receptors come from a man aged 45-65 years in good health and CMV-seropositive. Each CDR3 is given with its conserved first and last residue. D genes are given only for firm matches. Where a row states a size, it is once, few, many or the class of an expanded clone; other rows omit it.

TRBJ2-1	TRBV13	.	TRBD2	CASSLGLASGDGGEQFF	TGTGCCAGCAGCTTAGGCCTGGCTAGCGGTGATGGTGGTGAGCAGTTCTTC
TRBJ2-5	TRBV7-7	.	.	CASSSRVWTTSEGETQYF	TGTGCCAGCAGCTCGAGGGTTTGGACTACCTCTGAGGGAGAGACCCAGTACTTC
TRBJ2-7	TRBV14	.	TRBD1	CASSRQGFHEQYF	TGTGCCAGCAGTCGACAGGGGTTCCACGAGCAGTACTTC
TRBJ1-2	TRBV25-1	.	TRBD1	CASSAKRSGQGFGYTF	TGTGCCAGCAGTGCCAAAAGGTCCGGACAGGGTTTTGGCTACACCTTC
TRBJ1-2	TRBV29-1	.	TRBD1	CSVGEGQGKGYTF	TGCAGCGTTGGTGAGGGACAGGGAAAAGGCTACACCTTC
TRBJ2-5	TRBV7-9	.	.	CASSLVASQETQYF	TGTGCCAGCAGCTTAGTAGCATCCCAAGAGACCCAGTACTTC
TRBJ2-3	TRBV5-1	.	TRBD2	CASSRLAESTDTQYF	TGCGCCAGCAGCAGGCTAGCGGAGAGCACAGATACGCAGTATTTT
TRBJ2-4	TRBV27	few	TRBD1	CASSPTPGQKNIQYF	TGTGCCAGCAGTCCAACCCCGGGACAGAAAAACATTCAGTACTTC
TRBJ1-4	TRBV27	.	.	CASSLLGTTGYANEKLFF	TGTGCCAGCAGTTTATTAGGGACCACAGGGTACGCTAATGAAAAACTGTTTTTT
TRBJ2-7	TRBV6-5	.	TRBD1	CASSYSKGAHEQYF	TGTGCCAGCAGTTATAGTAAGGGGGCCCACGAGCAGTACTTC
TRBJ1-2	TRBV2	.	TRBD1	CASSTGTDYGYTF	TGTGCCAGCAGTACCGGGACAGACTATGGCTACACCTTC
TRBJ2-7	TRBV9	.	.	CASSALRDTYEQYF	TGTGCCAGCAGCGCACTCCGGGACACTTACGAGCAGTACTTC
TRBJ1-4	TRBV5-1	.	.	CASSFDSAGRKLFF	TGCGCCAGCAGCTTTGACTCGGCGGGGAGAAAACTGTTTTTT
TRBJ2-3	TRBV18	.	TRBD2	CASSGLAGDTDTQYF	TGTGCCAGCTCCGGACTAGCGGGAGACACAGATACGCAGTATTTT
TRBJ1-2	TRBV6-5	.	TRBD1	CASSPGQGREVGYTF	TGTGCCAGCAGTCCCGGACAGGGAAGGGAAGTTGGCTACACCTTC
TRBJ1-1	TRBV6-1	.	.	CASSDVRSPQNTEAFF	TGTGCCAGCAGTGACGTTCGAAGCCCGCAGAACACTGAAGCTTTCTTT
TRBJ1-4	TRBV19	.	TRBD1	CASSMRGQGREKLFF	TGTGCCAGTAGTATGAGAGGACAGGGTAGGGAAAAACTGTTTTTT
TRBJ2-5	TRBV6-4	.	TRBD2	CASSDSAGGRHFQETQYF	TGTGCCAGCAGTGACTCGGCGGGGGGGAGACATTTCCAAGAGACCCAGTACTTC
TRBJ2-2	TRBV19	.	TRBD1	CASSTGQGYTGELFF	TGTGCCAGTAGTACGGGACAGGGATACACCGGGGAGCTGTTTTTT